This T cell receptor (beta chain) was identified in a study of T cells after yellow fever vaccination. Whole-study context: Fractions of low cell number were prepared using SMART-Seq v4 Ultra Low Input.

There are 12 residues in the CDR3. V was clipped by 3 bases and J by 6 bases, with 9 bases between them. The germline CDR1 and CDR2 sequences are SGHNT and YYREEE (reference sequence). Study-level points and caveats: It was a small share of clonotypes that appeared in both CD4 and CD8 compartments. Reappearing after the booster were most of the clones from primary vaccination (roughly 95% CD4, approximately 86% CD8).

About this clonotype: Its specificity is not known.

A universal primer site and UMIs were added as TCR cDNA was made by 5'RACE template switching. TCRdb fed the 5' RACE reads into MiXCR, producing one record per CDR3 protein. The profile shows some 600,000 distinct CDR3 sequences, 17% of them singletons. Here the sequenced sample was PBMCs, taken 5 to 6 days after the first yellow fever vaccination. This TCR was sampled from a man aged 18 to 29 who received the YFV17D yellow fever vaccine. The chain uses TRBV5-4 and TRBJ1-1; D call uncertain. The CDR3 protein is CASSSALAEAFF. DNA for the CDR3: TGTGCCAGCAGCTCCGCATTGGCTGAAGCTTTCTTT.